This is a list of T cell receptor beta chains from one sample in a study of blood T cell repertoires in COVID-19. Some clones are missing from TCRdb's copy, which holds only in-frame ones; the method was immunoSEQ multiplex PCR. The sample records about 47,000 clones, around 83% being singletons. The sample was peripheral blood. All receptors derive from a human donor with acute or convalescent COVID-19. The donor label of this sample is uncertain. Each CDR3 is given with its conserved first and last residue. A D gene is named only where the DNA matches it firmly. Some rows have no size entry. The others give once, few or many, or a class for an expanded clone.

v_gene	d_gene	j_gene	abundance	CDR3aa	CDR3nt
TRBV2	-	TRBJ1-1	-	CASRPGTLATEAFF	TGTGCCAGCAGGCCCGGGACATTGGCCACTGAAGCTTTCTTT
TRBV27	TRBD1	TRBJ1-1	-	CASSRGTGGQAKAFF	TGTGCCAGCAGCCGCGGGACAGGGGGCCAAGCAAAAGCTTTCTTT
TRBV11-3	TRBD1	TRBJ2-7	few	CASSLVQGAREQYF	TGTGCCAGCAGCCTCGTCCAGGGGGCGAGGGAGCAGTACTTC
TRBV5-8	TRBD1	TRBJ1-1	-	CASSPGTVMNTEAFF	TGTGCCAGCAGCCCGGGGACAGTTATGAACACTGAAGCTTTCTTT
TRBV10-1	TRBD2	TRBJ2-5	-	CASSEAIRGAQYF	TGCGCCAGCAGTGAGGCGATCCGGGGGGCCCAGTACTTC
TRBV4-3	TRBD1	TRBJ1-1	-	CASSLNYRDSSEAFF	TGCGCCAGCAGCCTGAATTATAGGGACAGCAGTGAAGCTTTCTTT
TRBV28	TRBD1	TRBJ1-6	-	CASSSGTGVTPYNSPLHF	TGTGCCAGCAGTTCCGGGACAGGGGTCACTCCCTATAATTCACCCCTCCACTTT
TRBV3-1/TRBV3-2	-	TRBJ2-7	-	CASSQVGEPADSYEQYF	TGTGCCAGCAGCCAAGTAGGTGAGCCAGCGGACTCCTACGAGCAGTACTTC
TRBV2	TRBD2	TRBJ2-5	once	CASSEVASGGAVETQYF	TGTGCCAGCAGTGAGGTCGCAAGCGGGGGGGCCGTAGAGACCCAGTACTTC
TRBV18	-	TRBJ2-2	-	CASSPPSGYTGELFF	TGTGCCAGCTCACCACCGTCAGGGTACACCGGGGAGCTGTTTTTT
TRBV28	TRBD2	TRBJ2-3	-	CASRPAPGGGFTDTQYF	TGTGCCAGCAGACCCGCTCCCGGCGGGGGGTTCACAGATACGCAGTATTTT
TRBV9	TRBD1	TRBJ1-2	-	CASSSFGTGLNYGYTF	TGTGCCAGCAGCTCTTTCGGGACAGGACTGAACTATGGCTACACCTTC
TRBV11-3	-	TRBJ2-7	few	CASSLDPSWYEQYF	TGTGCCAGCAGCTTAGATCCTAGCTGGTACGAGCAGTACTTC
TRBV6-5	TRBD2	TRBJ2-3	-	CASSYTSGGADTQYF	TGTGCCAGCAGTTACACTAGCGGGGGGGCCGATACGCAGTATTTT
TRBV10-2	TRBD1	TRBJ1-4	once	CASSLTGDTEKLFF	TGCGCCAGCAGTTTGACAGGGGATACTGAAAAACTGTTTTTT
TRBV5-1	TRBD2	TRBJ2-1	-	CASSFIGLAGEVDEQFF	TGCGCCAGCAGCTTTATCGGACTAGCGGGAGAAGTGGATGAGCAGTTCTTC
TRBV4-2	TRBD1	TRBJ1-5	-	CASSQADRGGPQHF	TGTGCCAGCAGCCAAGCCGACAGGGGAGGGCCCCAGCATTTT
TRBV5-5	-	TRBJ2-3	-	CASSPLPRTDTSTDTQYF	TGTGCCAGCAGCCCTTTACCGCGCACCGACACTAGCACAGATACGCAGTATTTT
TRBV11-3	TRBD1	TRBJ1-6	once	CASSLQGESPLHF	TGTGCCAGCAGCTTGCAGGGGGAATCACCCCTCCACTTT
TRBV9	-	TRBJ1-3	-	CASSVESARGNTIYF	TGTGCCAGCAGCGTAGAGTCAGCAAGGGGGAACACCATATATTTT
TRBV3-1/TRBV3-2	-	TRBJ1-5	-	CASSQDIQTSNQPQHF	TGTGCCAGCAGCCAAGATATACAGACTAGCAATCAGCCCCAGCATTTT
TRBV28	TRBD2	TRBJ2-5	few	CASRAGGLSRETQYF	TGTGCCAGCAGAGCGGGGGGGCTCTCTCGGGAGACCCAGTACTTC
TRBV3-1/TRBV3-2	-	TRBJ1-1	-	CASSQDLNAGIAEAFF	TGTGCCAGCAGCCAAGATTTGAATGCAGGGATCGCTGAAGCTTTCTTT
TRBV6-2/TRBV6-3	TRBD1	TRBJ2-2	-	CASSPTGDTGELFF	TGTGCCAGCAGCCCCACAGGGGACACCGGGGAGCTGTTTTTT
TRBV11-3	TRBD1	TRBJ1-4	-	CASSPGTGSNEKLFF	TGTGCCAGCAGCCCCGGGACAGGGAGTAATGAAAAACTGTTTTTT
TRBV28	-	TRBJ1-2	-	CASSRTRGHGYTF	TGTGCCAGCAGCCGTACCCGGGGTCATGGCTACACCTTC
TRBV6-1	-	TRBJ1-5	-	CASSEGPGGQPQHF	TGTGCCAGCAGTGAAGGCCCGGGGGGTCAGCCCCAGCATTTT